Following are 17 T cell receptor beta chains from one sample sequenced in a study of T cells in Graves' hyperthyroidism and ophthalmopathy. It was RNA transcripts that yielded the amplified TCR beta CDR3 regions. A first-round RT-PCR of the TCR CDR3 used the HTBI primer set. TCRdb re-called the multiplex PCR reads through MiXCR, storing one row per CDR3 protein. The sample yields around 520,000 distinct CDR3 sequences, around 14% seen once. The specimen sequenced was blood. All receptors derive from a woman under 30 with Graves' hyperthyroidism.

This clonotype was seen ten or more times. Just one base apart from a much larger clone, this may be a read error. The chain uses TRBV2 and TRBJ2-3, with 12 bases aligning to TRBD2. Germline lookup yields CDR1 SNHLY and CDR2 FYNNEI. The CDR3 is 16 amino acids. Trimming at V came to 4 bases and at J to 1 base, leaving 3 bases not matched to a gene. The CDR3 here is CASSGGLAGRTDTQYF. Written as DNA, the CDR3 is TGTGCCAGCAGTGGCGGACTAGCGGGACGCACAGATACGCAGTATTTT. The whole variable domain, remainder taken from reference TRBV2 and TRBJ2-3, is EPEVTQTPSHQVTQMGQEVILRCVPISNHLYFYWYRQILGQKVEFLVSFYNNEISEKSEIFDDQFSVERPDGSNFTLKIRSTKLEDSAMYFCASSGGLAGRTDTQYFGPGTRLTVL.

This clonotype was seen more than once but under ten times. This sequence may be a read error, since a much larger clone differs from it by one base. This rearrangement joins TRBV29-1 to TRBJ1-2; unclear D gene. Between the trimmed V and J ends, which lost 5 bases and 7 bases, there was a span of 11 bases. CDR1 is SQVTM, CDR2 ANQGSEA, per germline. The CDR3 length is 11 residues. Here the CDR3 DNA reads TGCAGCGTTTCGGGCAGGATTGGCTACACCTTC. This sequence encodes CSVSGRIGYTF.

This clonotype was detected only a few times. The chain recombines TRBV10-2 with TRBJ2-7; TRBD2 aligns across 13 bases. With 2 bases clipped from V and 4 bases from J, the junction kept 5 bases outside the gene matches. The CDR3 contains 16 residues. Germline V gene sequence: CDR1 WSHSY, CDR2 SAAADI. The CDR3 is CASSEGTSGTQYEQYV. CDR3 nucleotides: TGCGCCAGCAGTGAGGGGACTAGCGGGACCCAATACGAGCAGTACGTC.

Details on this clonotype: One end of the junction is discordant with germline, which a read error may explain. The V gene is TRBV6-2 or TRBV6-3, the J gene TRBJ2-4; weak D call: TRBD2 (5 bases). Germline V gene sequence: CDR1 MNHEY, CDR2 SVGEGT. This CDR3 region has 16 residues. CDR3 sequence reads: CASSYSRELAKNTQYF. In nucleotides, the CDR3 is TGTGCCAGCAGTTACTCTCGGGAATTGGCCAAAAACACTCAGTACTTC.

The chain has TRBV7-9 and TRBJ2-1; TRBD2 is a possible D gene (5 bases). CDR1 is SEHNR, CDR2 FQNEAQ, per germline (reference sequence). The CDR3 totals 14 residues. Trimming shortened V by 6 bases and J by 6 bases, and 15 bases separated the two germline ends. DNA for the CDR3: TGTGCCAGCAGTCTCCCGGGAAGACCCAATGAGCAGTTCTTC. It specifies CASSLPGRPNEQFF.

Many counts were recorded for this clonotype. The CDR3 nucleotides read TGTGCCAGCAGCCCACCCGGGACAGTAACTTCACCCCTCCACTTT. Translating gives CASSPPGTVTSPLHF. V gene TRBV7-9 combines with J gene TRBJ1-6, with 7 nucleotides matching TRBD1. The germline gives CDR1 SEHNR, CDR2 FQNEAQ (reference sequence). This CDR3 is 15 amino acids long. The junction had 10 bases not matched to a gene; V was cut back by 5 bases and J by 9 bases.

In this sample, this clonotype turned up many times. The chain couples TRBV5-1 to TRBJ2-7; no reliable D call. CDR3 length: 11 amino acids. V gave up 6 bases and J gave up 3 bases, with 7 bases separating them. Germline V gives CDR1 SGHRS, CDR2 YFSETQ. CDR3 sequence reads: CASTADYEQYF. The CDR3 coding sequence is TGCGCCAGCACTGCAGACTACGAGCAGTACTTC.

This clonotype was observed at least ten times. The rearrangement uses TRBV30 and TRBJ2-3, with D maybe TRBD2 (6 bases). The CDR3 spans 15 residues. Germline V gene data show CDR1 as GTSNPN and CDR2 as SVGIG (reference sequence). V lost 4 bases to trimming and J lost 2 bases, with 16 bases between them. The CDR3 DNA reads as TGTGCCTGGATGAGGCGGGCGGGACTCACAGATACGCAGTATTTT. Translated, it gives CAWMRRAGLTDTQYF.

The table lists this clonotype with many counts. The chain carries TRBV11-3 and TRBJ2-5; D is perhaps TRBD2 (5 bases). The germline V gene has CDR1 SGHNT and CDR2 YENEEA. CDR3 length equals 15 residues. Trimming took 5 bases from V and 2 from J, leaving 15 bases between them. The CDR3 region has the DNA TGTGCCAGCAGCACCCGCGAAAGCGGACAAGAGACCCAGTACTTC. Its protein product is CASSTRESGQETQYF.

This clonotype was observed many times. This chain uses TRBV5-5 with TRBJ1-5; D ambiguous. This CDR3 is built from 18 residues. Germline loops: CDR1 SGHKS, CDR2 YYEKEE (reference sequence). Trimming removed 4 bases at V and 1 base at J, with 21 bases between. The CDR3 loop is CASSPEEYMILSNQPQHF. The DNA of the CDR3 is TGTGCCAGCAGCCCCGAGGAATATATGATTTTGAGCAATCAGCCCCAGCATTTT.

The sample holds a few counts of this clonotype. One base away lies a much larger clone, so this may be a sequencing read error. This chain joins TRBV28 and TRBJ1-1, with D possibly matching TRBD1 (5 bases). Looked up from germline, CDR1 is MDHEN and CDR2 is SYDVKM. The V gene lost 6 bases and the J gene lost 4 bases, with 15 bases spanning the gap. There are 14 residues in the CDR3. DNA for the CDR3: TGTGCCAGCAGGCGCGGGACCCAGAGCACTGAAGCTTTCTTT. Encoded protein: CASRRGTQSTEAFF.

This clonotype has a handful of counts. This rearrangement joins TRBV19 to TRBJ1-2; 8 bases line up with TRBD1. Unmatched junction bases numbered 8, after V lost 2 bases and J lost 6 bases. There are 15 residues in the CDR3. Germline CDR1 and CDR2: LNHDA and SQIVND (reference sequence). The DNA of the CDR3 is TGTGCCAGTAGTATAACAGGGGGGGTTGGTGATGGCTACACCTTC. Its translation is CASSITGGVGDGYTF.

This clonotype was seen repeatedly, ten times or more. This chain links TRBV14 with TRBJ2-1, with D possibly being TRBD1 (5 bases). The CDR3 runs to 14 residues. Germline values: CDR1 SGHDN, CDR2 FVKESK. Trimming removed 1 base at V and 7 bases at J, with 11 bases between. The CDR3 sequence is CASSQVSTANEQFF. In DNA form, the CDR3 reads TGTGCCAGCAGCCAAGTCTCGACAGCAAATGAGCAGTTCTTC.

The table lists this clonotype with many counts. The chain employs TRBV6-1 and TRBJ2-7; unclear D gene. CDR3 length: 12 amino acids. Trimming removed 6 bases at V and 11 bases at J, with 17 bases between. CDR1 MNHNS and CDR2 SASEGT come from the germline V gene. CDR3: CASRDEIGLEYF. Here the CDR3 DNA reads TGTGCCAGCAGAGACGAAATTGGCCTAGAGTACTTC.

The gene calls are TRBV20-1 and TRBJ1-1; possibly TRBD1 for D (6 bases). CDR1 and CDR2 from the germline V gene are DFQATT and SNEGSKA (reference sequence). Trimming left V 4 bases short and J 0 bases short, with 12 bases between. The CDR3 length is 14 residues. For the CDR3, the DNA is TGCAGTGCTACCCCGGGACACATGAACACTGAAGCTTTCTTT. Encoded protein: CSATPGHMNTEAFF.

This clonotype was counted many times. The V call is TRBV9, the J call TRBJ1-1; D possibly corresponds to TRBD1 (6 bases). The germline V and J ends were trimmed by 4 bases and 4 bases, with 14 bases remaining between them. The germline gives CDR1 SGDLS, CDR2 YYNGEE. The CDR3 runs 14 residues. The CDR3 DNA reads as TGTGCCAGCAGCTTCACAGGGCACAGCACTGAAGCTTTCTTT. It specifies CASSFTGHSTEAFF.

This clonotype was detected many times. The chain recombines TRBV11-3 with TRBJ2-4; D ambiguous. The V gene's germline CDR1 is SGHNT and CDR2 YENEEA. The CDR3 covers 13 residues. Trimming cost V 5 bases and J 7 bases, with 12 bases left between them. This chain's CDR3 is CASSPPPRNIQYF. For the CDR3, the DNA is TGTGCCAGCAGCCCCCCGCCCCGGAACATTCAGTACTTC.